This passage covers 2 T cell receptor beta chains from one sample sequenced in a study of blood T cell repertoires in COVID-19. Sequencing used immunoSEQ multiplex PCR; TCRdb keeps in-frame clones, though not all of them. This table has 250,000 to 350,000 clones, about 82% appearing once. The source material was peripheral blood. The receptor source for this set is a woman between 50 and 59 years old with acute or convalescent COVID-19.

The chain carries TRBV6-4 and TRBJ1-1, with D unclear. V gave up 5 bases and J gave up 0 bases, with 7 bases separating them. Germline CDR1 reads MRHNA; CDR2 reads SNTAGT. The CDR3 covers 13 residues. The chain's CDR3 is CASSLLMNTEAFF. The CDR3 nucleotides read TGTGCCAGCAGTCTGCTAATGAACACTGAAGCTTTCTTT.

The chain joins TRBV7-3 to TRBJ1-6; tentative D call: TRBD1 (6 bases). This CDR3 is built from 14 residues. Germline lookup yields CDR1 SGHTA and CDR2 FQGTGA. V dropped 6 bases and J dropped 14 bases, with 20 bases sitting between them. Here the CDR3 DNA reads TGTGCCAGCAGTCAGGGGACGGGCGGTCGGGCCCTCCACTTT. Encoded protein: CASSQGTGGRALHF.